The 21 T cell receptor beta chains in this list originate from one sample, sequenced in a study of blood T cell repertoires in COVID-19 (dated by TCRdb to the early 2020s). Libraries were built with the immunoSEQ multiplex PCR assay. TCRdb retrieved this table from immuneACCESS and kept in-frame rearrangements only. Not all clones are present; in checked studies, unresolved V genes account for under half, and no reason is known for the remainder. Across this sample there are about 180,000 clones, with 65% to 90% seen only once. The top ten clonotypes cover less than 2% of the sample. The sequencing input was peripheral blood. All receptors come from a human donor in a cohort sampled during active COVID-19.

V and J are TRBV7-9 and TRBJ2-6; TRBD2 matches 10 bases. This CDR3 has 17 residues. CDR1 is SEHNR, CDR2 FQNEAQ, per germline (reference sequence). Trimming at V came to 0 bases and at J to 4 bases, leaving 3 bases not matched to a gene. This chain's CDR3 is CASSLASGRNGANVLTF. CDR3 in DNA: TGTGCCAGCAGCTTAGCTAGCGGGAGGAACGGGGCCAACGTCCTGACTTTC.

The chain is built from TRBV6-1 and TRBJ2-7, with 7 positions matching TRBD1. CDR3 size: 17 residues. Trimming at V came to 2 bases and at J to 0 bases, leaving 10 bases not matched to a gene. The germline V gene has CDR1 MNHNS and CDR2 SASEGT. In DNA, the CDR3 is TGTGCCAGCAGTGAAACAAGACAGGGTCGGGGCTCCTACGAGCAGTACTTC. This translates into CASSETRQGRGSYEQYF.

This chain uses TRBV3-1 (or the pseudogene TRBV3-2) with TRBJ2-7; TRBD1 aligns across 7 bases. The V gene's germline CDR1 is LGHDT and CDR2 YNNKEL (reference sequence). Trimming removed 0 bases from V and 3 bases from J; junction bases left unmatched: 2. The CDR3 runs 14 residues. The CDR3 bases are TGTGCCAGCAGCCAAGACCAGGGGGTCTACGAGCAGTACTTC. This encodes CASSQDQGVYEQYF.

The chain links TRBV11-2 to TRBJ2-1; D perhaps matches TRBD1 (5 bases). Trimming removed 6 bases from V and 6 bases from J, with 18 bases in between. Looked up from germline, CDR1 is SGHAT and CDR2 is FQNNGV. This CDR3 spans 15 amino acids. The CDR3 nucleotides read TGTGCCAGCAGAAACCAGGGCCGTAACGTCAATGAGCAGTTCTTC. It specifies CASRNQGRNVNEQFF.

This chain uses TRBV12-3 or TRBV12-4 with TRBJ1-5, with a possible D match to TRBD1 (5 bases). Trimming took 7 bases from V and 4 from J, leaving 11 bases between them. The CDR3 is made up of 13 amino acids. The DNA for the CDR3 is TGTGCCAGCACCCTGGGGGGGAATCAGCCCCAGCATTTT. This sequence encodes CASTLGGNQPQHF.

The CDR3 protein is CASSQGTGADYGYTF. The CDR3 DNA is TGTGCCAGCAGCCAAGGGACAGGGGCGGACTATGGCTACACCTTC. The chain carries TRBV5-4 and TRBJ1-2; TRBD1 matches at 10 bases. V shed 4 bases, J shed 3 bases, and the junction held 6 bases outside the gene matches. From germline, CDR1 is SGHNT and CDR2 YYREEE (reference sequence). The CDR3 totals 15 residues.

The rearrangement uses TRBV27 and TRBJ2-7, with 7 positions matching TRBD2. This CDR3 is built from 13 residues. Trimming cost V 5 bases and J 4 bases; bases outside gene matches: 5. CDR1 MNHEY and CDR2 SMNVEV come from the germline V gene (reference sequence). In DNA, the CDR3 is TGTGCCAGCAGTATACTAGCGAAATACGAGCAGTACTTC. It yields the protein CASSILAKYEQYF.

The V call is TRBV9, the J call TRBJ2-7; 10 bases align to TRBD1. The trim removed 3 bases at V and 3 bases at J, leaving 6 bases unmatched. Germline V gene data show CDR1 as SGDLS and CDR2 as YYNGEE. The CDR3 sequence is 15 residues long. Here the CDR3 reads CASSEFGQGVYEQYF. The CDR3 DNA is TGTGCCAGCAGCGAGTTTGGACAGGGGGTCTACGAGCAGTACTTC.

The chain joins TRBV10-3 to TRBJ1-3; no definite D call. There are 15 residues in the CDR3. Germline V gene data show CDR1 as ENHRY and CDR2 as SYGVKD. The ends were cut back, 3 bases at V and 0 bases at J, with 9 bases in the middle. The CDR3 loop is CAISESVSSGNTIYF. The CDR3 DNA sequence: TGTGCCATCAGTGAATCCGTCAGCTCTGGAAACACCATATATTTT.

The genes are TRBV19 and TRBJ1-1; D is unresolved. This CDR3 contains 13 residues. Trimming shortened V by 5 bases and J by 6 bases, and 13 bases separated the two germline ends. The germline V gene encodes CDR1 LNHDA and CDR2 SQIVND (reference sequence). The CDR3 reads CASSERGSPEAFF. Written as DNA, the CDR3 is TGTGCCAGTAGTGAGCGAGGGTCCCCTGAAGCTTTCTTT.

This chain joins TRBV29-1 and TRBJ1-2; D is possibly TRBD1 (5 bases). Germline values: CDR1 SQVTM, CDR2 ANQGSEA. Trimming shortened V by 3 bases and J by 2 bases, and 10 bases separated the two germline ends. The CDR3 is 13 amino acids. CDR3 protein: CSVESRVNYGYTF. Here the CDR3 DNA reads TGCAGCGTTGAGTCCAGGGTAAACTATGGCTACACCTTC.

V usage is TRBV18 and J usage is TRBJ1-3; TRBD1 is a possible D gene (5 bases). With 3 bases removed from V and 0 bases from J, the gap between germline ends came to 9 bases. Germline-derived CDR1 and CDR2 are KGHSH and LQKENI. This CDR3 region has 15 residues. DNA of the CDR3: TGTGCCAGCTCACCCTGGCAGGGCTCTGGAAACACCATATATTTT. Translating it yields CASSPWQGSGNTIYF.

The V and J genes are TRBV9 and TRBJ2-5, with 12 nucleotides matching TRBD2. Germline CDR1 and CDR2: SGDLS and YYNGEE. This CDR3 is 17 amino acids long. V dropped 0 bases and J dropped 2; count of bases not matched to a gene: 5. DNA of the CDR3: TGTGCCAGCAGCGTAGCCCCGACTAGCGGGGGACAAGAGACCCAGTACTTC. Translation gives CASSVAPTSGGQETQYF.

The V gene is TRBV3-1 (or the pseudogene TRBV3-2), the J gene TRBJ1-1; 9 bases line up with TRBD1. Germline-derived CDR1 and CDR2 are LGHDT and YNNKEL (reference sequence). The CDR3 spans 14 residues. V was pared by 4 bases and J by 6 bases, with 6 bases of the junction left unmatched. As DNA, the CDR3 is TGTGCCAGCAGCCTGGGACAGGGAGTGTCTGAAGCTTTCTTT. Translated: CASSLGQGVSEAFF.

CDR3 coding DNA: TGCAGCGTTGAAGTACAATTGGGGGGGGAAGCTTTCTTT. This encodes CSVEVQLGGEAFF. This rearrangement joins TRBV29-1 to TRBJ1-1; maybe TRBD1 (5 bases). Trimming cost V 1 base and J 8 bases, with 14 bases left between them. Germline lookup yields CDR1 SQVTM and CDR2 ANQGSEA. CDR3 length equals 13 residues. The full variable domain, with the rest looked up from reference TRBV29-1 and TRBJ1-1, is SAVISQKPSRDICQRGTSLTIQCQVDSQVTMMFWYRQQPGQSLTLIATANQGSEATYESGFVIDKFPISRPNLTFSTLTVSNMSPEDSSIYLCSVEVQLGGEAFFGQGTRLTVV.

V usage is TRBV5-4 and J usage is TRBJ2-5; no firm D call. CDR1 and CDR2 (germline): SGHNT, YYREEE (reference sequence). Trimming cost V 2 bases and J 3 bases, with 8 bases left between them. CDR3 length: 13 amino acids. The CDR3 sequence: CASSFSVEETQYF. The DNA of the CDR3 is TGTGCCAGCAGCTTCAGTGTTGAAGAGACCCAGTACTTC.

A note on this clone: The same CDR3 arises from other DNA sequences in this sample as well. The J gene is TRBJ2-7, the V gene TRBV29-1, with 10 nucleotides matching TRBD2. CDR1 is SQVTM, CDR2 ANQGSEA, per germline. V dropped 2 bases and J dropped 3; count of bases not matched to a gene: 1. The CDR3 sequence is 13 residues long. The CDR3 DNA sequence: TGCAGCGTTGAACTAGCGGGAGACTACGAGCAGTACTTC. This codes for CSVELAGDYEQYF.

This sequence joins TRBV10-1 and TRBJ2-7, with D maybe TRBD2 (5 bases). The CDR3 contains 14 residues. V was clipped by 0 bases and J by 6 bases, with 12 bases between them. Germline V lookup: CDR1 WNHNN, CDR2 SYGVQD (reference sequence). Here the CDR3 DNA reads TGCGCCAGCAGTGAGTCAAGGACTCCGCTCGAGCAGTACTTC. This encodes CASSESRTPLEQYF.

Only a few counts were recorded for this clone. The genes are TRBV27 and TRBJ2-7, with D perhaps TRBD2 (5 bases). Germline values: CDR1 MNHEY, CDR2 SMNVEV (reference sequence). The CDR3 runs to 12 residues. The ends were cut back, 3 bases at V and 6 bases at J, with 9 bases in the middle. As DNA, the CDR3 is TGTGCCAGCAGTTTCCCTGGGAGCGAGCAGTACTTC. It translates to CASSFPGSEQYF.

This chain connects TRBV7-3 to TRBJ2-1; no firm D call. The CDR3 runs 15 residues. Germline CDR1 SGHTA, CDR2 FQGTGA. V was pared by 2 bases and J by 8 bases, with 16 bases between. The CDR3 DNA is TGTGCCAGCAGCTTAGGAAGACTCCCCTTGCATGAGCAGTTCTTC. It translates to CASSLGRLPLHEQFF.

Comment on this clone: Different DNA sequences within this sample yield the same CDR3. This chain connects TRBV20-1 to TRBJ2-1; possibly TRBD1 for D (5 bases). The germline V gene encodes CDR1 DFQATT and CDR2 SNEGSKA (reference sequence). Deletions cut 6 bases from V and 6 bases from J, with 9 bases between. This CDR3 is 11 amino acids long. CDR3 amino acids: CSASQGNEQFF. The CDR3 coding sequence is TGCAGTGCAAGTCAGGGCAATGAGCAGTTCTTC.